This TCR beta chain derives from a study of blood T cell repertoires in COVID-19. In the authors' methods: Reference gene primer amplification gave nucleated cell count estimates. The repertoire was sequenced with immunoSEQ multiplex PCR; TCRdb's copy has only in-frame clones and lacks some. V and J calls and clone size are copied from that table; D and trimming were computed from the DNA. This sample has about 200,000 clones; roughly nine tenths occur once, and the top ten carry roughly 6%. The CDR3 runs 16 residues. V trimming: 5 bases; J trimming: 2 bases; junction bases outside the gene matches: 8. Germline values: CDR1 LNHDA, CDR2 SQIVND (reference sequence).

Sequencing was done on a sample of peripheral blood. This TCR was sampled from a man aged 60 to 69 who had recovered from COVID-19. The V and J genes are TRBV19 and TRBJ2-2, with TRBD1 matching 7 bases. The CDR3 sequence is CASSFAGTVNTGELFF. The CDR3 DNA reads as TGTGCCAGTAGTTTCGCCGGGACAGTCAACACCGGGGAGCTGTTTTTT. Supplemented by reference TRBV19 and TRBJ2-2, the full variable domain reads DGGITQSPKYLFRKEGQNVTLSCEQNLNHDAMYWYRQDPGQGLRLIYYSQIVNDFQKGDIAEGYSVSREKKESFPLTVTSAQKNPTAFYLCASSFAGTVNTGELFFGEGSRLTVL.